The rows below give T cell receptor beta chains drawn from one sample of a study of neurological immune-mediated disorders. Each CDR3 protein gets one entry after TCRdb re-called the 5' RACE reads with MiXCR. Here the sample spans tens of thousands of distinct CDR3 sequences, approximately 17% being singletons. Sample: PBMCs. These receptors were collected from a woman in her 40s in good health. CDR3s include the opening cysteine and the closing phenylalanine or tryptophan. The D gene is left open where the match is weak. Expanded clones get a size class; other rows say once, few or many, or leave the size out.

clone size	D gene	J gene	V gene	CDR3 DNA	CDR3 protein
many	NA	TRBJ1-5	TRBV7-2	TGTGCCAGCAGCTTTGGGGGCAATCAGCCCCAGCATTTT	CASSFGGNQPQHF
many	TRBD2	TRBJ2-2	TRBV7-3	TGTGCCAGCAGCCTAACCGGGACTAGGACCGGGGAGCTGTTTTTT	CASSLTGTRTGELFF
many	TRBD1	TRBJ2-1	TRBV29-1	TGCAGCGCCTACCGGGACAGGAGCAGAAATGAGCAGTTCTTC	CSAYRDRSRNEQFF
many	NA	TRBJ2-1	TRBV9	TGTGCCAGCAGCGTAGACGGGGGCTCCTACAATGAGCAGTTCTTC	CASSVDGGSYNEQFF
many	TRBD2	TRBJ2-2	TRBV5-1	TGCGCCAGCAGCCGGGACGGCGGGGGTCGGGACACCGGGGAGCTGTTTTTT	CASSRDGGGRDTGELFF
many	NA	TRBJ2-1	TRBV14	TGTGCCAGCAGCCAAGCTCAGGTGTCAGTCTACAATGAGCAGTTCTTC	CASSQAQVSVYNEQFF
many	TRBD1	TRBJ2-7	TRBV20-1	TGCAGTGCCGCTGGGACAGGGTACGAGCAGTACTTC	CSAAGTGYEQYF
many	NA	TRBJ2-4	TRBV18	TGTGCCAGCTCACCGGGGGAGACGACCAAAAACATTCAGTACTTC	CASSPGETTKNIQYF
many	NA	TRBJ1-2	TRBV20-1	TGCAGTGCTAGATCAGGGCCGGGAGGCTACACCTTC	CSARSGPGGYTF
many	NA	TRBJ1-3	TRBV5-5	TGTGCCAGCAGTGAACAAGGAAGGGGCTCTGGAAACACCATATATTTT	CASSEQGRGSGNTIYF
many	NA	TRBJ1-2	TRBV21-1	TGTGCCAGCAGCAATAGGGGGCTGGAAAGAAACGGCTACACCTTC	CASSNRGLERNGYTF
many	NA	TRBJ2-3	TRBV28	TGTGCCAGCAGTTTACCCTCCACAGATACGCAGTATTTT	CASSLPSTDTQYF
many	NA	TRBJ1-5	TRBV6-6	TGTGCCAGCAAAGAGGGGCTTAATCAGCCCCAGCATTTT	CASKEGLNQPQHF
few	NA	TRBJ1-5	TRBV12-3/TRBV12-4	TGTGCCAGCAGACCTCGTGAGGGAAATCAGCCCCAGCATTTT	CASRPREGNQPQHF
many	TRBD1	TRBJ2-1	TRBV6-2/TRBV6-3	TGTGCCAGCCCCCGGGACAGGGGTTTTTGGGAGCAGTTCTTC	CASPRDRGFWEQFF
few	NA	TRBJ1-1	TRBV20-1	TGCAGTGCTAGAGGCCAGGGTGCGAGAACTGAAGCTTTCTTT	CSARGQGARTEAFF
NA	NA	TRBJ2-1	TRBV5-1	TGCGTCAGCAGCCTCGGGCTAGGGGTTATTAATGAGCAGTTCTTC	CVSSLGLGVINEQFF
NA	NA	TRBJ2-3	TRBV29-1	TGCAGCGCAAGTGAGTTCACAGATACGCAGTATTTT	CSASEFTDTQYF
many	NA	TRBJ2-3	TRBV2	TGTGCCAGCAGTGGCTTCCTCAAGCCAGATACGCAGTATTTT	CASSGFLKPDTQYF
many	NA	TRBJ2-2	TRBV5-1	TGCGCCAGCAGTCTATCCGGCAACACCGGGGAGCTGTTTTTT	CASSLSGNTGELFF
many	NA	TRBJ2-3	TRBV5-1	TGCGCCAGCAGCTTGGGGCGTAGCACAGATACGCAGTATTTT	CASSLGRSTDTQYF
NA	TRBD1	TRBJ1-2	TRBV2	TGTGCCAGCAATTCGGACAGGGGGCTTCGGGGCTACACCTTC	CASNSDRGLRGYTF
many	TRBD2	TRBJ2-1	TRBV20-1	TGCAGTGCTCGCCTGGGGTACGGGGGGATTAACAATGAGCAGTTCTTC	CSARLGYGGINNEQFF
many	TRBD2	TRBJ2-1	TRBV12-3/TRBV12-4	TGTGCCAGCAGTCCTAGGGGCGGGGGCTACAATGAGCAGTTCTTC	CASSPRGGGYNEQFF
many	TRBD1	TRBJ1-5	TRBV19	TGTGCCAGTAGTCCACGACAGGGAGGAGGCAATCAGCCCCAGCATTTT	CASSPRQGGGNQPQHF
NA	NA	TRBJ2-7	TRBV5-1	TGCGCCAGCAGCTTGGACAGCGCAGGGGCGGCCTACGAGCAGTACTTC	CASSLDSAGAAYEQYF
NA	NA	TRBJ2-6	TRBV5-1	TGCGCCAGCAGCGCCTACAGCTCTGGGGCCAACGTCCTGACTTTC	CASSAYSSGANVLTF
few	NA	TRBJ1-2	TRBV5-1	TGCGCCAGCAGCCGGGACTTATATGGCTACACCTTC	CASSRDLYGYTF
many	NA	TRBJ2-2	TRBV7-3	TGTGCCAGCAGCTTAAGGGGAGCGGGTACTACTACCGGGGAGCTGTTTTTT	CASSLRGAGTTTGELFF
many	NA	TRBJ2-1	TRBV9	TGTGCCAGCAGCGCTGCGACTAGTCCCTACAATGAGCAGTTCTTC	CASSAATSPYNEQFF
NA	TRBD2	TRBJ2-1	TRBV12-5	TGTGCTAGTGGTCCCCTTGCGGGGGGGCGCAATGAGCAGTTCTTC	CASGPLAGGRNEQFF
NA	NA	TRBJ1-1	TRBV18	TGTGCCAGCACACCTGGCTCGAGGGGTGCCATCACTGAAGCTTTCTTT	CASTPGSRGAITEAFF
many	TRBD1	TRBJ1-2	TRBV5-1	TGCGCCAGCAGCTACCGGGACAGGGATGAGGATGGCTACACCTTC	CASSYRDRDEDGYTF
many	NA	TRBJ2-3	TRBV9	TGTGCCAGCAGCAGCCATATGAATACGCAGTATTTT	CASSSHMNTQYF
many	NA	TRBJ2-3	TRBV7-3	TGTGCCAGCAGTCCGGGGTTCAAGTGGGCAGATACGCAGTATTTT	CASSPGFKWADTQYF
many	TRBD1	TRBJ2-7	TRBV29-1	TGCAGCGTCCGACGCTACTTTTTCACAGGGGCCTTTTACGAGCAGTACTTC	CSVRRYFFTGAFYEQYF
many	TRBD2	TRBJ2-7	TRBV12-3/TRBV12-4	TGTGCCAGCAGTTTGACTAGCGGTGACTCCTACGAGCAGTACTTC	CASSLTSGDSYEQYF
NA	NA	TRBJ1-2	TRBV19	TGTGCCAGTAGACTCCAGGGGCTTTATGGCTACACCTTC	CASRLQGLYGYTF
many	NA	TRBJ2-1	TRBV10-2	TGCGCCAGCAGTGAGTTAGGGGATGAGCAGTTCTTC	CASSELGDEQFF
many	TRBD1	TRBJ2-5	TRBV5-1	TGCGCCAGCAGCGGAACCGGGACAGGGGACACCCAGTACTTC	CASSGTGTGDTQYF
NA	TRBD2	TRBJ2-1	TRBV12-3/TRBV12-4	TGTGCCAGCAGTTTTAGGTCAAGCGGGGGGGTAAGGGAGCAGTTCTTC	CASSFRSSGGVREQFF
once	NA	TRBJ1-5	TRBV20-1	TGCAGTGCTAGTGTGGGCGTCAATCAGCCCCAGCATTTT	CSASVGVNQPQHF
NA	NA	TRBJ2-1	TRBV11-2	TGTGCCAGCAGCCCGGGACCGGGGACGCGGGAGTTCTTC	CASSPGPGTREFF
NA	NA	TRBJ2-5	TRBV7-2	TGTGCCAGCAGCTTAGAACAGGGAATCGGGACCCAGTACTTC	CASSLEQGIGTQYF
many	NA	TRBJ2-5	TRBV13	TGTGCCAGCAGCCAGGGACCACGACAAGAGACCCAGTACTTC	CASSQGPRQETQYF
many	TRBD1	TRBJ1-1	TRBV6-5	TGTGCCAGCAGTTACAACCCCCCGACAGGGAGGGGAGACACTGAAGCTTTCTTT	CASSYNPPTGRGDTEAFF
many	NA	TRBJ2-2	TRBV20-1	TGCAGTGCTAGGCCCAAGACGCGGATCACCGGGGAGCTGTTTTTT	CSARPKTRITGELFF
many	TRBD1	TRBJ2-5	TRBV5-1	TGCGCCAGCAGCTTCTCAGGGGGACGGGAAGAGACCCAGTACTTC	CASSFSGGREETQYF
many	NA	TRBJ2-1	TRBV6-2/TRBV6-3	TGTGCCAGCAGTTACTCTGGTGCCAGGTTCTTC	CASSYSGARFF
many	TRBD1	TRBJ1-2	TRBV13	TGTGCCAGCAGCTTTGTTCAGGGGGCAGATGGCTACACCTTC	CASSFVQGADGYTF
many	NA	TRBJ2-3	TRBV15	TGTGCCACCAGCAGAGGGGGTGGGGTCGGAGATACGCAGTATTTT	CATSRGGGVGDTQYF
NA	NA	TRBJ2-2	TRBV18	TGTGCCAGCTCGTCCCCGCGGCAGAACACCGGGGAGCTGATTTTT	CASSSPRQNTGELIF